Listed below are T cell receptor beta chains from one sample, sequenced in a study of blood T cell repertoires in COVID-19. Measured with immunoSEQ multiplex PCR; TCRdb has only the in-frame clones, and not every one. This sample has some 64,000 clones; about 88% occur once, and the top ten carry approximately 3.5%. The sample taken for sequencing was peripheral blood. Source of these receptors: a man between 65 and 85 years old with acute or convalescent COVID-19. Each CDR3 is given with its conserved first and last residue. A D gene is named only where the DNA matches it firmly. Clone size is not always given. Where it is, it says once, few, many or a class for expanded clones.

TRBV19,NA,NA,TRBJ1-2,CASSIRGGSYGYTF,TGTGCCAGTAGTATCCGCGGGGGGTCCTATGGCTACACCTTC
TRBV27,NA,once,TRBJ2-1,CASSFLTQGRFNEQFF,TGTGCCAGCAGTTTCCTTACACAGGGACGTTTCAATGAGCAGTTCTTC
TRBV30,TRBD1,NA,TRBJ1-6,CAWTVPDRENSPLHF,TGTGCCTGGACAGTCCCGGACAGGGAGAATTCACCCCTCCACTTT
TRBV5-1,NA,NA,TRBJ1-2,CASSPANYGYTF,TGCGCCAGCAGCCCTGCTAACTATGGCTACACCTTC
TRBV18,NA,NA,TRBJ2-3,CASSPPTGADTQYF,TGTGCCAGCTCACCACCGACAGGCGCAGATACGCAGTATTTT
TRBV12-5,TRBD2,few,TRBJ2-2,CASGPLLRRGRWTGELFF,TGTGCTAGTGGCCCCCTCCTAAGGCGGGGGAGATGGACCGGGGAGCTGTTTTTT
TRBV5-4,TRBD1,NA,TRBJ2-7,CASSLEGQGSRPQYF,TGTGCCAGCAGCTTGGAAGGACAGGGGTCCCGTCCGCAGTACTTC
TRBV6-6,NA,NA,TRBJ1-2,CASFQGNYGYTF,TGTGCCAGTTTCCAGGGGAACTATGGCTACACCTTC
TRBV7-8,TRBD1,NA,TRBJ1-5,CASSPDRGQPQHF,TGTGCCAGCAGCCCAGACAGGGGTCAGCCCCAGCATTTT
TRBV12-3/TRBV12-4,NA,NA,TRBJ1-2,CASSFRGADGYTF,TGTGCCAGCAGTTTCCGGGGGGCCGATGGCTACACCTTC
TRBV14,TRBD1,NA,TRBJ1-6,CASSQEMTGVSPLHF,TGTGCCAGCAGCCAAGAGATGACAGGGGTGTCACCCCTCCACTTT
TRBV3-1/TRBV3-2,TRBD2,NA,TRBJ2-1,CASSRGRGGPYNEQFF,TGTGCCAGCAGCCGGGGTCGGGGGGGGCCCTACAATGAGCAGTTCTTC
TRBV11-2,NA,NA,TRBJ2-3,CASRPIRAASTTDTQYF,TGTGCCAGCAGACCCATCAGGGCGGCGAGCACCACAGATACGCAGTATTTT
TRBV30,TRBD2,NA,TRBJ2-2,CAWSVAGTGELFF,TGTGCCTGGAGTGTAGCGGGAACCGGGGAGCTGTTTTTT
TRBV4-2,TRBD1,few,TRBJ2-1,CASSHSGQGNEQFF,TGTGCCAGCAGCCATTCGGGACAGGGGAATGAGCAGTTCTTC
TRBV6-2/TRBV6-3,NA,NA,TRBJ1-5,CASSPTPGLGNQPQHF,TGTGCCAGCAGCCCCACCCCGGGACTTGGCAATCAGCCCCAGCATTTT
TRBV6-6,NA,medium-sized,TRBJ2-7,CASSQAEEGYEQYF,TGTGCCAGCAGTCAGGCCGAGGAGGGGTACGAGCAGTACTTC
TRBV6-2/TRBV6-3,NA,NA,TRBJ2-3,CASSSGVVDTQYF,TGTGCCAGCAGTAGCGGAGTAGTGGATACGCAGTATTTT
TRBV18,NA,NA,TRBJ2-5,CASSPQNQETQYF,TGTGCCAGCTCACCCCAAAACCAAGAGACCCAGTACTTC
TRBV7-2,NA,NA,TRBJ2-7,CASSLSRDTYEQYF,TGTGCCAGCAGCCTGAGCCGGGACACCTACGAGCAGTACTTC
TRBV2,NA,NA,TRBJ1-2,CASSEQGSGYTF,TGTGCCAGCAGTGAGCAGGGGTCCGGCTACACCTTC
TRBV27,NA,NA,TRBJ2-7,CASSLQVNYEQYF,TGTGCCAGCAGTTTACAGGTGAACTACGAGCAGTACTTC
TRBV14,NA,NA,TRBJ2-6,CASSPSRVAGANVLTF,TGTGCCAGCAGCCCATCGCGGGTAGCTGGGGCCAACGTCCTGACTTTC
TRBV7-9,NA,NA,TRBJ2-7,CASSPVGGGRNYEQYF,TGTGCCAGCAGCCCAGTGGGCGGGGGCAGGAACTACGAGCAGTACTTC
TRBV7-2,TRBD1,NA,TRBJ1-5,CASSSGQGITNQPQHF,TGTGCCAGCAGCTCGGGACAGGGAATAACAAATCAGCCCCAGCATTTT
TRBV6-2/TRBV6-3,TRBD1,NA,TRBJ1-1,CASSPTGGTEAFF,TGTGCCAGCAGTCCCACAGGGGGCACTGAAGCTTTCTTT
TRBV27,NA,NA,TRBJ2-7,CASSLQGWNYEQYF,TGTGCCAGCAGTTTACAGGGGTGGAATTACGAGCAGTACTTC
TRBV27,NA,few,TRBJ1-2,CASSDFGGAPAGYTF,TGTGCCAGCAGCGACTTTGGGGGCGCCCCGGCCGGCTACACCTTC
TRBV27,TRBD2,NA,TRBJ2-7,CASSPGGLAGSYSSYEQYF,TGTGCCAGCAGTCCAGGGGGGCTAGCGGGGTCCTACAGCTCCTACGAGCAGTACTTC
TRBV7-2,TRBD1,NA,TRBJ2-4,CASSPGQGAGAGRNIQYF,TGTGCCAGCAGCCCAGGACAGGGGGCGGGGGCCGGTAGGAACATTCAGTACTTC
TRBV5-6,NA,NA,TRBJ2-5,CASSLFFRSRETQYF,TGTGCCAGCAGCTTGTTTTTTCGATCTAGAGAGACCCAGTACTTC
TRBV21-1,NA,NA,TRBJ2-2,CASSIGRAVDGQSANTGELFF,TGTGCCAGCAGCATAGGACGAGCAGTGGACGGACAGTCCGCGAACACCGGGGAGCTGTTTTTT
TRBV15,TRBD1,NA,TRBJ2-7,CATSTRDRGPYEQYF,TGTGCCACCAGTACAAGGGACAGGGGGCCCTACGAGCAGTACTTC
TRBV24-1,NA,few,TRBJ1-4,CATSDSPAGANEKLFF,TGTGCCACCAGTGATTCGCCAGCAGGCGCCAATGAAAAACTGTTTTTT
TRBV5-5,TRBD2,NA,TRBJ2-5,CASSFNLVAGETQETQYF,TGTGCCAGCAGCTTTAATTTAGTAGCGGGGGAGACCCAAGAGACCCAGTACTTC
TRBV11-1,NA,NA,TRBJ2-5,CASSFLAQETQYF,TGTGCCAGCAGCTTTCTGGCACAAGAGACCCAGTACTTC
TRBV5-1,NA,few,TRBJ1-1,CASSTGQQNTEAFF,TGCGCCAGCAGCACCGGACAGCAGAACACTGAAGCTTTCTTT
TRBV5-1,NA,NA,TRBJ1-1,CASSSIPSNTEAFF,TGCGCCAGCAGCTCTATTCCATCGAACACTGAAGCTTTCTTT
TRBV19,TRBD1,NA,TRBJ2-5,CASRETGVTQETQYF,TGTGCCAGTAGGGAGACAGGGGTCACCCAAGAGACCCAGTACTTC
TRBV7-9,TRBD1,NA,TRBJ2-1,CASSYPTTDRETYNEQFF,TGTGCCAGCAGCTACCCAACAACGGACAGGGAAACATACAATGAGCAGTTCTTC
TRBV5-1,NA,NA,TRBJ2-1,CASSPGSADEQFF,TGCGCCAGCAGCCCAGGGTCTGCCGATGAGCAGTTCTTC
TRBV19,NA,NA,TRBJ1-5,CASSIQINQPQHF,TGTGCCAGTAGTATCCAGATAAATCAGCCCCAGCATTTT
TRBV5-4,TRBD2,NA,TRBJ2-5,CASSLSAGAETQYF,TGTGCCAGCAGCCTGTCGGCGGGAGCTGAGACCCAGTACTTC
TRBV4-1,TRBD2,NA,TRBJ2-7,CASSQVASGGYEQYF,TGCGCCAGCAGCCAAGTGGCTAGCGGGGGGTACGAGCAGTACTTC
TRBV7-8,NA,NA,TRBJ1-5,CASSPHGQVYSNQPQHF,TGTGCCAGCAGCCCCCACGGCCAGGTCTATAGCAATCAGCCCCAGCATTTT
TRBV7-2,TRBD1,NA,TRBJ1-6,CASSSPRGQRDSPLHF,TGTGCCAGCAGCTCCCCCAGGGGGCAAAGGGATTCACCCCTCCACTTT
TRBV7-2,NA,NA,TRBJ1-2,CASSYGHRYYGYTF,TGTGCCAGCAGCTATGGGCACCGCTACTATGGCTACACCTTC
TRBV7-9,NA,once,TRBJ1-1,CASSLVRPNTEAFF,TGTGCCAGCAGCTTAGTTCGTCCCAACACTGAAGCTTTCTTT
TRBV13,TRBD1,NA,TRBJ1-2,CASSLRTGGNYGYTF,TGTGCCAGCAGCTTACGGACAGGGGGGAACTATGGCTACACCTTC
TRBV9,NA,NA,TRBJ1-1,CASSWAATSEAFF,TGTGCCAGCAGCTGGGCCGCTACGAGTGAAGCTTTCTTT
TRBV5-6,NA,NA,TRBJ2-5,CASSLKGAGETQYF,TGTGCCAGCAGCTTGAAGGGGGCGGGGGAGACCCAGTACTTC
TRBV9,NA,NA,TRBJ2-3,CASSPWGGPTSTDTQYF,TGTGCCAGCAGCCCCTGGGGGGGGCCTACTAGCACAGATACGCAGTATTTT
TRBV7-6,NA,NA,TRBJ2-2,CASSLAPAGTNTGELFF,TGTGCCAGCAGCTTAGCGCCCGCAGGCACGAACACCGGGGAGCTGTTTTTT